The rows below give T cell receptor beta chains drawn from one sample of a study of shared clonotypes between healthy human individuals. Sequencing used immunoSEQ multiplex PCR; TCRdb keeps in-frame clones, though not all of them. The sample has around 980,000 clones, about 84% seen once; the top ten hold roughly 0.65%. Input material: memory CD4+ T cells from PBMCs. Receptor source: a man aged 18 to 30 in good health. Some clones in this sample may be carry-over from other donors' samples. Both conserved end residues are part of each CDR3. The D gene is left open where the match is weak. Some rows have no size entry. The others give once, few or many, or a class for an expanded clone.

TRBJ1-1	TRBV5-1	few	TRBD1	CASSPDRVGNTEAFF	TGCGCCAGCAGCCCTGACAGGGTGGGGAACACTGAAGCTTTCTTT
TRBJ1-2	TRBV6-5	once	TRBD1	CASTTGGGYGYTF	TGTGCCAGCACCACAGGGGGTGGCTATGGCTACACCTTC
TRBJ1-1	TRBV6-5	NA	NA	CASARDPMNTEAFF	TGTGCCAGCGCTCGGGATCCTATGAACACTGAAGCTTTCTTT
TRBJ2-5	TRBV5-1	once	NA	CASSLVVGQETQYF	TGCGCCAGCAGCTTGGTTGTAGGTCAAGAGACCCAGTACTTC
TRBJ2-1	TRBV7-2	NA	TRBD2	CASSLAGPNTEQFF	TGTGCCAGCAGCCTAGCGGGGCCCAATACGGAGCAGTTCTTC
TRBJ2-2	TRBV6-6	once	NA	CASSYALANTGELFF	TGTGCCAGCAGTTATGCCCTGGCGAACACCGGGGAGCTGTTTTTT
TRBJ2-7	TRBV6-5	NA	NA	CASSQPGLPYEQYF	TGTGCCAGCAGTCAGCCGGGACTCCCCTACGAGCAGTACTTC
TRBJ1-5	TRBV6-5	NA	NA	CASRSPGRGNQPQHF	TGTGCCAGCAGGTCGCCGGGAAGGGGCAATCAGCCCCAGCATTTT
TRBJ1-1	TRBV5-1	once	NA	CASSLVGLRANTEAFF	TGCGCCAGCAGCTTGGTAGGTCTCAGGGCGAACACTGAAGCTTTCTTT
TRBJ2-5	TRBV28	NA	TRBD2	CASRRAGSQETQYF	TGTGCCAGCAGACGAGCGGGAAGCCAAGAGACCCAGTACTTC
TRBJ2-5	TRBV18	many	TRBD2	CASSQTGTSWGETQYF	TGTGCCAGCTCACAAACCGGGACTAGCTGGGGGGAGACCCAGTACTTC
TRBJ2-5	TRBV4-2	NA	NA	CASSQDRDLFYF	TGTGCCAGCAGCCAAGATAGGGACCTTTTTTACTTC
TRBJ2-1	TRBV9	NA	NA	CASSVGTPSYNEQFF	TGTGCCAGCAGCGTAGGGACACCCTCCTACAATGAGCAGTTCTTC
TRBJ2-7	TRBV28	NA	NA	CASSRVRRGEQYF	TGTGCCAGCAGCCGGGTGCGGAGGGGCGAGCAGTACTTC
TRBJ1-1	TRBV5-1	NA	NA	CASSARTRGNTEAFF	TGCGCCAGCAGCGCCCGCACCAGGGGGAACACTGAAGCTTTCTTT
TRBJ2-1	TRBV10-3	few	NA	CATAVNLYNEQFF	TGTGCCACAGCGGTAAACCTTTACAATGAGCAGTTCTTC
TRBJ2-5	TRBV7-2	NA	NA	CASSLAFGETQYF	TGTGCCAGCAGCCTAGCTTTCGGGGAGACCCAGTACTTC
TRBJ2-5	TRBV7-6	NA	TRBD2	CASSLTGTSGTIQYF	TGTGCCAGCAGCCTCACCGGGACTAGCGGGACTATCCAGTACTTC
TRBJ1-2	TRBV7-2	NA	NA	CASSTEVRGYGYTF	TGTGCCAGCAGCACAGAAGTCCGGGGGTATGGCTACACCTTC
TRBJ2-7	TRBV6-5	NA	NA	CASSYGLAYEQYF	TGTGCCAGCAGTTACGGGCTTGCATACGAGCAGTACTTC
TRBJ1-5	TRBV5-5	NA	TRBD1	CASSQQGTSGPQHF	TGTGCCAGCAGTCAACAGGGGACCTCTGGGCCCCAGCATTTT
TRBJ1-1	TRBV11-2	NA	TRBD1	CASSPGQGRGTEAFF	TGTGCCAGCAGCCCAGGACAGGGGAGAGGCACTGAAGCTTTCTTT
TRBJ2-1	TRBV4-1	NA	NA	CASSQGYNEQFF	TGCGCCAGCAGCCAAGGGTACAATGAGCAGTTCTTC
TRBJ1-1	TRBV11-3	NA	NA	CASSFRDTEAFF	TGTGCCAGCAGCTTTAGGGACACTGAAGCTTTCTTT
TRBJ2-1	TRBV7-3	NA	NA	CASSPRAGWDEQFF	TGTGCCAGCAGCCCACGGGCGGGTTGGGATGAGCAGTTCTTC
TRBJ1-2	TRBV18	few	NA	CASSPNGRRYGYTF	TGTGCCAGCTCACCGAATGGGAGGCGCTATGGCTACACCTTC
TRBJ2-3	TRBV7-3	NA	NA	CASSSTPSDTQYF	TGTGCCAGCAGCTCAACGCCCTCAGATACGCAGTATTTT
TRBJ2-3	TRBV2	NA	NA	CASSVRGDTQYF	TGTGCCAGCAGTGTGCGGGGAGATACGCAGTATTTT
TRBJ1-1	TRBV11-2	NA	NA	CASSRGQTVTEAFF	TGTGCCAGCAGCCGCGGACAGACGGTAACTGAAGCTTTCTTT
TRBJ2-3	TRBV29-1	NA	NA	CSAEAASRTDTQYF	TGCAGCGCCGAAGCCGCTTCCCGCACAGATACGCAGTATTTT
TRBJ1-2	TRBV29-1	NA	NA	CSVEGPYGYTF	TGCAGCGTTGAAGGCCCTTATGGCTACACCTTC
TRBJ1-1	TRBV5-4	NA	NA	CASSLASRAGNTEAFF	TGTGCCAGCAGCTTGGCGAGTCGGGCAGGGAACACTGAAGCTTTCTTT
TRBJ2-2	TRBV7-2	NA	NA	CASSLQGGNTGELFF	TGTGCCAGCAGCTTACAGGGAGGAAACACCGGGGAGCTGTTTTTT
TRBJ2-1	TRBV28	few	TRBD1	CASNDRDYNEQFF	TGTGCCAGCAACGACAGGGATTACAATGAGCAGTTCTTC
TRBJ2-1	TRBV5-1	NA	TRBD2	CASSLSAGGGHNEQFF	TGCGCCAGCAGCTTATCAGCGGGAGGGGGACACAATGAGCAGTTCTTC
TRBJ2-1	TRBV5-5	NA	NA	CASSLAATAYNEQFF	TGTGCCAGCAGCTTGGCAGCTACCGCCTACAATGAGCAGTTCTTC
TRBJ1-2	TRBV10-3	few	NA	CAISKQINYGYTF	TGTGCCATCAGCAAACAGATAAACTATGGCTACACCTTC
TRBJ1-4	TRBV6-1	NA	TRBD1	CASSRDRGDEKLFF	TGTGCCAGCAGTCGGGACAGGGGAGATGAAAAACTGTTTTTT
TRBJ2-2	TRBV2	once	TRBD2	CASKLAGKDTGELFF	TGTGCCAGTAAACTAGCGGGAAAGGACACCGGGGAGCTGTTTTTT
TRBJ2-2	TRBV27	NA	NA	CASSFGDTGELFF	TGTGCCAGCAGTTTCGGAGACACCGGGGAGCTGTTTTTT
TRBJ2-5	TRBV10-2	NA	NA	CASSESFETQYF	TGCGCCAGCAGTGAGTCTTTTGAGACCCAGTACTTC
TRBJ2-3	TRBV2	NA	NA	CASRGYAAATQYF	TGTGCCAGCAGGGGGTACGCTGCCGCGACGCAGTATTTT
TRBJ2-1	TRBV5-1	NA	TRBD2	CASSLNGGSSYNEQFF	TGCGCCAGCAGCTTGAATGGCGGGAGCTCCTACAATGAGCAGTTCTTC
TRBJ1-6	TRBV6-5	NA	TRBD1	CASSKGTGNSPLHF	TGTGCCAGCAGCAAGGGGACAGGGAATTCACCCCTCCACTTT
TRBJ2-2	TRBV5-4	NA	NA	CASSIAGELFF	TGTGCCAGCAGCATAGCCGGGGAGCTGTTTTTT
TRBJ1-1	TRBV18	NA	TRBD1	CASSTTGGPMNTEAFF	TGTGCCAGCTCTACAACAGGGGGACCCATGAACACTGAAGCTTTCTTT
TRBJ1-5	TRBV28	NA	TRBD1	CASSSGVQGTQPQHF	TGTGCCAGCAGCTCCGGAGTACAGGGGACTCAGCCCCAGCATTTT
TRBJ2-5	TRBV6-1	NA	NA	CASSERTQYF	TGTGCCAGCAGTGAGAGGACCCAGTACTTC
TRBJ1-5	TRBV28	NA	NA	CASSFRLASNQPQHF	TGTGCCAGCAGTTTCCGCTTAGCAAGCAATCAGCCCCAGCATTTT
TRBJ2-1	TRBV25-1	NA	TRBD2	CASSVMGGANEQFF	TGTGCCAGCAGTGTAATGGGAGGGGCCAATGAGCAGTTCTTC
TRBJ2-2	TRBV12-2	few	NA	CASRLAQREWDGELFF	TGTGCAAGTCGCTTAGCCCAGCGGGAGTGGGACGGGGAGCTGTTTTTT
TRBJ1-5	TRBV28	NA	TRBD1	CASTQGGDSNQPQHF	TGTGCCAGCACCCAGGGGGGAGACAGCAATCAGCCCCAGCATTTT
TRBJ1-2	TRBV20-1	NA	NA	CSARDLALETF	TGCAGTGCTAGAGATCTGGCCCTGGAAACCTTC
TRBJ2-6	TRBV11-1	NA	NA	CASSGFGANVLTF	TGTGCCAGCAGCGGGTTCGGGGCCAACGTCCTGACTTTC
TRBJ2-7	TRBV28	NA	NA	CASSLRTFYEQYF	TGTGCCAGCAGTTTACGTACATTCTACGAGCAGTACTTC
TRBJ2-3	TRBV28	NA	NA	CASSSPVGGDTQYF	TGTGCCAGCAGTTCTCCTGTCGGGGGAGATACGCAGTATTTT
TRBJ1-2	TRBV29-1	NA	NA	CSVGTRGGYTF	TGCAGCGTCGGGACAAGGGGTGGCTACACCTTC
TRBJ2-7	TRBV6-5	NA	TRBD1	CASRLQGRPPLEQYF	TGTGCCAGCAGATTACAGGGGCGACCCCCCCTCGAGCAGTACTTC